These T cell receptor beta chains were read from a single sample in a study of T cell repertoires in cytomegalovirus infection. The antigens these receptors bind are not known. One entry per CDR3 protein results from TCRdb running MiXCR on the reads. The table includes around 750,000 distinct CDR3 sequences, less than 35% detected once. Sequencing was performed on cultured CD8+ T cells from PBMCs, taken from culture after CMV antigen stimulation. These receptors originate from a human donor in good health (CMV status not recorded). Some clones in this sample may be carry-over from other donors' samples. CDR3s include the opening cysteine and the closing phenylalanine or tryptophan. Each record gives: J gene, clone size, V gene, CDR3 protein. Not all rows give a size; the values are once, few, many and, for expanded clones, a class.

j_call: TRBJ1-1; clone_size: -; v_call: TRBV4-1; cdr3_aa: CASSQTQTGTLNTEAFF
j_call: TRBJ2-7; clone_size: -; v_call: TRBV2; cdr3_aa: CASSPRPWDRQNYEQYF
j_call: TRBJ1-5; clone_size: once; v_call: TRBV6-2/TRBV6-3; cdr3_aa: CASRDGQGQHF
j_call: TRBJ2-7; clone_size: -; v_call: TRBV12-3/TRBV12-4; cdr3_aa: CASTLTGSYEQYF
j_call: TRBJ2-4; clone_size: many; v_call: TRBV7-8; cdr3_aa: CASSLASDSQNIQYF
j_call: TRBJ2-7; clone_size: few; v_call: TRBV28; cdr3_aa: CASSLPQTESSYEQYF
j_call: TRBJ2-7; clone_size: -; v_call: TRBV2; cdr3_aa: CASSEVLAGDYEQYF
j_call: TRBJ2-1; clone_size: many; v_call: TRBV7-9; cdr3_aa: CASGTPGAYNEQFF
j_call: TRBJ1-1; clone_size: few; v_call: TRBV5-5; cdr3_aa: CASSLGQRYTEAFF
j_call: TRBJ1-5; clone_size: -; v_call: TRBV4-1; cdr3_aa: CASSRKGTGGQPQHF
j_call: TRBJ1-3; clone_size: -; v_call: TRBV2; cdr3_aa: CASRGAEAFSGNTIYF
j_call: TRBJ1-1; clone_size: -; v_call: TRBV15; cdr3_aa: CATSSRPPLAPFTEAFF
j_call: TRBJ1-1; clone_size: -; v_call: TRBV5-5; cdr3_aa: CASSLSGGKTEAFF
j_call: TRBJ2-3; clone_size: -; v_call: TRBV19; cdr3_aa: CASSRGRGRTDTQYF
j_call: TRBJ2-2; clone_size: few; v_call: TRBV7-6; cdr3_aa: CASSLDNGGTGELFF
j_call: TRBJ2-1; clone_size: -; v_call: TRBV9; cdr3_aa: CASSVEAQSSYNEQFF
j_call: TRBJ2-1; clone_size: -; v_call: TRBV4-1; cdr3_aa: CASSQAPQLSRGNEQFF
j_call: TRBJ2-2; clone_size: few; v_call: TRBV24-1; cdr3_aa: CATSERRVAGELFF
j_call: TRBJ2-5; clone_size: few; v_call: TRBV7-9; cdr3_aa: CACKRQGAMTQYF
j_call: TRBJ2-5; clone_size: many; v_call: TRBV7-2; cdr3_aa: CASSLVSGGAIGETQYF
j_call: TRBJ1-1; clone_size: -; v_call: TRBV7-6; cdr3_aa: CASSFSSNSEAFF
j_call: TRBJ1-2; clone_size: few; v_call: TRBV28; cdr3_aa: CASSPTGVYYGYTF
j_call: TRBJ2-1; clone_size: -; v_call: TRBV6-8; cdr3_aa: CASSYSSWLAGNNEQFF
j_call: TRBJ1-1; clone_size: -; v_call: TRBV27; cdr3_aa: CASSTHRLNTEAFF
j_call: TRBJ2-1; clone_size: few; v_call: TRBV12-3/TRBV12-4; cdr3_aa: CASTPETHPTGEQFF
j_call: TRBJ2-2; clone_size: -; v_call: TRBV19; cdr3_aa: CASRPPARGLHTGELFF
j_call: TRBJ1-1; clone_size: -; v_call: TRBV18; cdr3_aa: CASSPRRDRDTEAFF
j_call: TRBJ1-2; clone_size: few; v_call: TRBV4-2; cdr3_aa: CASSQTGGTNYGYTF
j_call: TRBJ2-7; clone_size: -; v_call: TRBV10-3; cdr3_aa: CAISESIPLIQGLGYEQYF
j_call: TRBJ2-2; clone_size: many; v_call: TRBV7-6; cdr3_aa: CASSFGGGTGELFF
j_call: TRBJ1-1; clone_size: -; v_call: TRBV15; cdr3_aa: CATSTRLSNTEAFF
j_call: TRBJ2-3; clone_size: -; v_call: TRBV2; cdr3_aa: CARTGRDKDTQYF
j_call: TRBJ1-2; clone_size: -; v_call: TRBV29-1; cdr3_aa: CSVQYRDRGFGGYTF
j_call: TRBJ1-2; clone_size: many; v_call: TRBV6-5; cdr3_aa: CASSSLAGWGLNYGYTF
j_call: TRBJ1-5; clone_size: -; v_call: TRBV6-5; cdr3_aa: CASSSGRVNQPQHF
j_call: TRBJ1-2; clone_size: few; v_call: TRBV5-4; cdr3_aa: CASSRPGGGKNYGYTF
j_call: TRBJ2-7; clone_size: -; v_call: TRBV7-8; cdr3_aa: CASSFGAASYEQYF
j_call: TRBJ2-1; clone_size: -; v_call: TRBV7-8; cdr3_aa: CASSLSIPGGSYNEQFF
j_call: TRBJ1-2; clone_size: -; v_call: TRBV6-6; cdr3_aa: CASIPDISPNYGYTF
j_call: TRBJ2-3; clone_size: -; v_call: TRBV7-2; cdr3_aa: CASSPEAADTQYF
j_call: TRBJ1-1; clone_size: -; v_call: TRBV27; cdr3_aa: CASRRQGVNTEAFF
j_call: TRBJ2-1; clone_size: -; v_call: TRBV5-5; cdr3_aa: CASSLGGRGGGRYEQFF
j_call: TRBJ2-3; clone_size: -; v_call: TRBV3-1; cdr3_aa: CASSRRDSSSDTQYF
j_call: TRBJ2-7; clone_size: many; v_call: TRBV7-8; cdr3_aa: CASGLPYEQYF
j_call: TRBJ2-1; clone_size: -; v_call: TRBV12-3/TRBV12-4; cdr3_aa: CASSPLGGGAYNEQFF
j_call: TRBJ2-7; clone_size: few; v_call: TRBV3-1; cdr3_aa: CASSWRDISYEQYF
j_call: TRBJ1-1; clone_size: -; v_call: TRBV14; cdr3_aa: CASSLWRTPNTEAFF
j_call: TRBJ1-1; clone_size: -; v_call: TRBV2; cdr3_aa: CASSNRGLNTEAFF
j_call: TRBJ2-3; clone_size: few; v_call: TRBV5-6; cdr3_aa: CASSSSGGGGTDTQYF
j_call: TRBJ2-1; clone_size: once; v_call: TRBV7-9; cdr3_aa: CASSPPLWDEQFF